Reported below is one TCR beta chain. TCRdb keeps only in-frame clones here, not all; method: immunoSEQ multiplex PCR. Among about 220,000 clones listed, 65% to 90% were seen once. The sample belongs to a study of blood T cell repertoires in COVID-19. After removal of 4 bases from V and 6 bases from J, the junction contained 6 bases not matched to a gene. The CDR3 spans 15 residues. Germline lookup yields CDR1 MNHEY and CDR2 SVGEGT. The receptor comes from a woman between 70 and 85 years old with COVID-19, enrolled during active disease. The sequenced material came from peripheral blood. The genes are TRBV6-2 or TRBV6-3 and TRBJ2-2, with 9 bases aligning to TRBD1. CDR3 region: CASSSAGTGSGELFF. CDR3 DNA: TGTGCCAGCAGTTCAGCCGGGACAGGGTCCGGGGAGCTGTTTTTT.